These T cell receptor beta chains were read from a single sample in a study of T cells in localized non-small cell lung cancer. Generated by immunoSEQ multiplex PCR, the TCRdb table keeps only in-frame clones and is missing some. This table has 1,500 to 2,000 clones, around 40% appearing once. Source: lung tumor tissue, taken before any cancer treatment. The receptors derive from a female donor older than 55 with stage I lung adenocarcinoma. CDR3s include the opening cysteine and the closing phenylalanine or tryptophan. The order of the fields is J gene, V gene, D gene, clone size, CDR3 DNA, CDR3 protein. The D gene is left open where the match is weak. For some rows the clone size is stated as once, few or many, or as a class when expanded; others skip it.

>TRBJ1-5|TRBV18|.|.
TGTGCCAGCTCACCACGGGACGGGGAGCCCCAGCATTTT
CASSPRDGEPQHF
>TRBJ1-3|TRBV9|.|.
TGTGCCAGCAGCCCAGCAGGGAGTTCGGGAAACACCATATATTTT
CASSPAGSSGNTIYF
>TRBJ1-6|TRBV9|.|.
TGTGCCAGCAGTGAAGGTTGGGACCCGAGGAATTCACCCCTCCACTTT
CASSEGWDPRNSPLHF
>TRBJ1-1|TRBV18|.|.
TGTGCCAGCTCACCAGGAAGGCAGGAGAACACTGAAGCTTTCTTT
CASSPGRQENTEAFF
>TRBJ1-1|TRBV6-8|.|medium-sized
TGTGCCAGCAGACAAGGGTTCACTGAAGCTTTCTTT
CASRQGFTEAFF
>TRBJ2-3|TRBV19|.|.
TGTGCCAGTAGTATCGATCAGGGCACAGATACGCAGTATTTT
CASSIDQGTDTQYF
>TRBJ1-5|TRBV19|.|.
TGTGCCAGTAGTATGAGGGTGGGTGGCAATCAGCCCCAGCATTTT
CASSMRVGGNQPQHF
>TRBJ2-1|TRBV11-3|.|few
TGTGCCAGCAGCCTAAAAGGCGGGTTCCACAATGAGCAGTTCTTC
CASSLKGGFHNEQFF
>TRBJ2-1|TRBV19|TRBD1|.
TGTGCCAGTAGTAGGGGACAGGGGAGTTTCCAGGATGAGCAGTTCTTC
CASSRGQGSFQDEQFF
>TRBJ2-7|TRBV10-3|.|few
TGTGCCATCAGTGAGTCGACAGGCCGACGGGGGGCCTACGAGCAGTACTTC
CAISESTGRRGAYEQYF